A selection of T cell receptor beta chains follows, all from one sample in a study of T cell repertoires in cytomegalovirus infection. TCRdb called the reads again in MiXCR, with one record for every CDR3 protein. The sample lists about 770,000 distinct CDR3 sequences, 25% to 35% seen once, with approximately 14% in the top ten. No antigen has been identified for these receptors. Specimen: cultured CD8+ T cells from PBMCs, collected from culture after CMV antigen stimulation. The receptors stem from a human donor in good health (CMV status not recorded). Some clones in this sample may be carry-over from other donors' samples. Each CDR3 is given without its conserved first and last residue. Fields, in order: V gene, J gene, CDR3 protein.

TRBV7-3	TRBJ2-5	ASSSDREKTQY
TRBV3-1	TRBJ2-3	ASSPKGGGLLSTDTQY
TRBV4-1	TRBJ2-3	ASSSAEDTQY
TRBV19	TRBJ1-2	ASSRLTENYGYT
TRBV27	TRBJ2-2	ASSSAGRRDYTGELF
TRBV7-2	TRBJ2-1	ASSLAFEQF
TRBV5-6	TRBJ2-1	ASSLIRGVNHNEQF
TRBV28	TRBJ2-4	ASSLLGQLAKNIQY
TRBV5-5	TRBJ1-5	ASSLFFGQGSNQPQH
TRBV4-1	TRBJ1-1	ASSQDQQGPEAF
TRBV6-5	TRBJ2-2	ASSYFSNTGELF
TRBV7-9	TRBJ2-3	ASERLGGTTDTQY
TRBV27	TRBJ2-1	ASNLFGRGSLNEQF
TRBV12-3/TRBV12-4	TRBJ1-2	ASKAPGPRGYT
TRBV4-2	TRBJ1-6	ASSQGGDPSSYNSPLH
TRBV29-1	TRBJ2-7	SVAGRDSGTYEQY
TRBV7-7	TRBJ2-3	ASSSADRKDTQY
TRBV7-6	TRBJ1-4	ASSNRQGTNEKLF
TRBV19	TRBJ2-7	ASSYRDSTYEQY
TRBV7-8	TRBJ1-1	ASSLWGGNMNTEAF
TRBV5-6	TRBJ2-1	ASSLGVGYGEQF
TRBV7-9	TRBJ1-5	ASSVDRAGNQPQH
TRBV19	TRBJ1-1	ASSTGGLSPTEAF
TRBV4-3	TRBJ1-1	ASSQDTGDTEAF
TRBV7-9	TRBJ1-2	ASSLSDTTNYGYT
TRBV7-3	TRBJ2-6	ASSLWDRASGAKVLT
TRBV7-9	TRBJ1-1	ASSLGIGQGAITEAF
TRBV15	TRBJ2-3	ATSRKRSDTQY
TRBV27	TRBJ1-6	ASSLGTGSSYNSPLH
TRBV27	TRBJ2-7	ASSPGTGTHEQY
TRBV7-6	TRBJ2-3	ARSLSGGPSSTDTQY
TRBV12-3/TRBV12-4	TRBJ2-5	ASSFARVGETQY
TRBV4-1	TRBJ2-3	ASSLKPSFPPTDTQY
TRBV19	TRBJ1-1	ASSIGLMNTEAF
TRBV2	TRBJ2-2	ASSGSIGRGRRKTNTGELF
TRBV29-1	TRBJ2-3	SAPTESTDTQY
TRBV6-1	TRBJ2-1	ASREPLRVYEQF
TRBV4-1	TRBJ2-5	ASSQDRSPGETQY
TRBV20-1	TRBJ2-7	SAREATRGPSYEQY
TRBV6-5	TRBJ2-5	ASMIIGWEETQY
TRBV6-1	TRBJ2-7	ASSKTGQLYEQY
TRBV6-4	TRBJ1-1	ASSDTTNTEAF
TRBV6-7	TRBJ1-3	ASRGQSHGNTIY
TRBV27	TRBJ2-5	ASSSSPAVQETQY
TRBV19	TRBJ1-4	ASSLDSYNEKLF
TRBV18	TRBJ1-5	ASSPEGGRNQPQH
TRBV7-2	TRBJ1-1	ASSLLGRTEAF
TRBV6-6	TRBJ2-3	ASRSTSGGYTDTQY
TRBV24-1	TRBJ1-4	ATSGTGEREKLF
TRBV10-3	TRBJ2-7	AIRDTSYEQY
TRBV7-7	TRBJ2-5	ASSFRQETQY
TRBV6-1	TRBJ1-5	ASSEITGAGNQPQH